This T cell receptor (beta chain) was retrieved from a study of tumor and adjacent non-tumor tissue in lung cancer. Overall study: The patients, 10 men and about 5 women, were roughly 31 to 85 with stage I to III disease.

The template was RNA from unsorted bulk tissue. This non-tumor lung sample came from over 3 cm beyond the tumor edge. Chemotherapy-naive patients with new lung cancer underwent thoracic surgery in China, August–late 2014. Three rounds of nested PCR, following a modified ARM-PCR protocol, produced the TCRbeta library. MiXCR was run by TCRdb on the multiplex PCR reads, yielding one entry per CDR3 protein. The sample carries 35,000 to 50,000 distinct CDR3 sequences, approximately 57% recorded once. General study points: Tumor repertoires had a smaller top 100 clone share than normal lung. Significantly higher TCR diversity was found in tumor than normal lung.

After removal of 3 bases from V and 0 bases from J, the junction contained 6 bases not matched to a gene. Germline loops: CDR1 DFQATT, CDR2 SNEGSKA (reference sequence). The CDR3 runs 16 residues. About this clonotype itself: Its antigen is still unknown.

This clonotype was sampled from a man aged 45-65 years with non-small cell lung cancer. V usage is TRBV20-1 and J usage is TRBJ2-4, with TRBD1 matching over 9 bases. Sequenced material: distant non-tumor lung tissue. This CDR3 reads CSASGQGLLAKNIQYF. The CDR3, as DNA: TGCAGTGCTAGCGGACAGGGGTTGCTAGCCAAAAACATTCAGTACTTC.